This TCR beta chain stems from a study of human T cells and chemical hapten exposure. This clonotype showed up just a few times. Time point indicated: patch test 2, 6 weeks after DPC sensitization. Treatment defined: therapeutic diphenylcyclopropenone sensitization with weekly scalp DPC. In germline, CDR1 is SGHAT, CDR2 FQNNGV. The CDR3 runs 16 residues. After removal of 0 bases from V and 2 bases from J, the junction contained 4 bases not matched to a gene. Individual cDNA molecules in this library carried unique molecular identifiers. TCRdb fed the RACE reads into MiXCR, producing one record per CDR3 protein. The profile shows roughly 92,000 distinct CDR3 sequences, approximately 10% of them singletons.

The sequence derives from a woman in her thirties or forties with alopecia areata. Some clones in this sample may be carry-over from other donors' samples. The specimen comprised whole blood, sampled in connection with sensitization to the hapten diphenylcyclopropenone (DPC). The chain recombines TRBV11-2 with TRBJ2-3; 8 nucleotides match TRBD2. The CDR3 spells CASSLELAANTDTQYF. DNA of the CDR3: TGTGCCAGCAGCTTAGAACTAGCGGCGAACACAGATACGCAGTATTTT.